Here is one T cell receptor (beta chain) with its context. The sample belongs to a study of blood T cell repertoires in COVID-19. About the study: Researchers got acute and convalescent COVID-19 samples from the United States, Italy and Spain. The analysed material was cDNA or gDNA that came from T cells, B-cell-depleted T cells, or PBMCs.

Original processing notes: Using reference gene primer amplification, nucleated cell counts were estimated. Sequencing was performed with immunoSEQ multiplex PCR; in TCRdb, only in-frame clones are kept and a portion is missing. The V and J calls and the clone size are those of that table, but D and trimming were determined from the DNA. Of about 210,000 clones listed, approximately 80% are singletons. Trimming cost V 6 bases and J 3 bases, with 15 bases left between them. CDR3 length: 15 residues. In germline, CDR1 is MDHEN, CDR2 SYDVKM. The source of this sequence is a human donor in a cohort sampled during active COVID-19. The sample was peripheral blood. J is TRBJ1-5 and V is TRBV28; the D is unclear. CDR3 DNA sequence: TGTGCCAGCAGGTTAGAGGTGACCCTCAATCAGCCCCAGCATTTT. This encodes CASRLEVTLNQPQHF.